This passage covers 5 T cell receptor beta chains from one sample sequenced in a study of cytomegalovirus exposure and HLA in healthy donors. The PCR employed 60 Vbeta primers together with 13 Jbeta primers. Repertoires were generated with immunoSEQ multiplex PCR, while TCRdb's copy carries only in-frame clones and drops some. The profile shows more than 100,000 clones, 75% to 90% of them singletons. Sequencing was done on a sample of PBMCs. The receptors were gathered from a man aged 50 to 59 in good health and CMV-seronegative.

The rearrangement uses TRBV4-1 and TRBJ2-5; D perhaps matches TRBD1 (6 bases). V lost 4 bases and J lost 0, with 9 bases in between. Germline CDR1 and CDR2: MGHRA and YSYEKL. The CDR3 sequence is 14 residues long. CDR3 region: CASSLRQDQETQYF. CDR3 in DNA: TGCGCCAGCAGCCTACGACAGGACCAAGAGACCCAGTACTTC.

The CDR3 sequence is CASSLAGAGPTNEQFF. The DNA of the CDR3 is TGCGCCAGCAGCTTGGCCGGCGCGGGACCGACGAATGAGCAGTTCTTC. The chain joins TRBV5-1 to TRBJ2-1; D perhaps matches TRBD2 (6 bases). Germline V gives CDR1 SGHRS, CDR2 YFSETQ. The V gene lost 0 bases and the J gene lost 7 bases, with 17 bases spanning the gap. The CDR3 runs 16 residues.

The chain joins TRBV7-3 to TRBJ2-3; D unclear. The CDR3 length is 15 residues. CDR1 and CDR2 (germline): SGHTA, FQGTGA. V lost 4 bases to trimming and J lost 5 bases, with 16 bases between them. The CDR3 sequence is CASSSRVSSGDTQYF. The CDR3 region has the DNA TGTGCCAGCAGCTCCCGAGTGAGTTCGGGAGATACGCAGTATTTT.

The table lists this clone with a few counts. The chain has TRBV7-2 and TRBJ1-2; unclear D gene. The CDR3 has 14 amino acids. Germline V lookup: CDR1 SGHTA, CDR2 FQGNSA. V shed 0 bases and J shed 8 bases, with 13 bases lying between them. DNA for the CDR3: TGTGCCAGCAGCTTAGCCCCCCAGGCGGGGGGCTACACCTTC. Protein product: CASSLAPQAGGYTF.

The chain is built from TRBV28 and TRBJ1-2; D possibly corresponds to TRBD1 (5 bases). V was pared by 8 bases and J by 2 bases, with 15 bases between. This CDR3 is built from 14 residues. Germline values: CDR1 MDHEN, CDR2 SYDVKM. CDR3 in DNA: TGTGCCAGCCTGGAGGGGACTCAGAACTATGGCTACACCTTC. This codes for CASLEGTQNYGYTF.